Included here is one T cell receptor beta chain sequence, with context. The specificity of this receptor is unknown. The sample holds no much larger clone one base away, and base qualities are not on file. The CDR3 goes from the cysteine to the phenylalanine over 13 residues. Only CDR3 DNA remains: 39 bases, in frame from the first base. V and J are truncated by 4 bases and 4 bases respectively, leaving an intervening sequence of 9 bases. In the germline V gene (reference sequence), CDR1 corresponds to SEHNR and CDR2 to FQNEAQ. Libraries were made using 5' RACE. The run used an Illumina HiSeq 2500. A second PCR of roughly 7 to 11 cycles was run with a J-beta primer mix and a sample-barcoded 5' primer. A unique molecular identifier was introduced onto each TCR beta cDNA molecule by a template-switch 5' adaptor carrying 12 random nucleotides. At least 2.5 million CDR3-containing paired-end reads were obtained from each sample. The Mint cDNA synthesis kit, primed by a TRBC-specific oligonucleotide, was used to synthesize first-strand cDNA from all RNA. After uracil-DNA glycosylase treatment, a first 18-cycle PCR used universal primers M1SS and BC2_uni_R on all cDNA. On the authors' methods: Normalization of each sample was performed by random selection of 1 million high-quality reads, each carrying a distinct molecular identifier. Instead of being binned into consensus sequences, reads that shared molecular identifiers were thrown out. MiTCR, run with a Q25 quality threshold and the strictest error-elimination algorithm, handled CDR3 identification, clonotype clustering and error correction. A nonparametric unseen species model with Euler transformation was used to estimate a lower bound on total TCR beta diversity. TCRdb itself trimmed the public reads at Q25 with fastp, ran MiXCR and retained productive beta chains. Merged by CDR3 protein, the rows form single entries marked with the most common genes and DNA. TCRdb assigned the V and J calls; the authors' analysis was not used. This sample gives hundreds of thousands of distinct CDR3 sequences in total; 30% to 45% of them show up just once. 13% of the sample is taken by the ten largest.

The data were obtained in a study of blood T cells in healthy people across ages (dated by TCRdb to about 2015). General notes on the study: In model experiments, template switching captured about one uniquely barcoded TCR beta cDNA molecule for every two T cells. Using deep sequencing normalized with unique cDNA molecular identifiers, the study measured how TCR beta repertoire diversity changes with age. The donors were split into four age groups: young (average around 17 years), middle-aged (roughly 39), aged (approximately 59) and long-lived (approximately 80). To avoid experimental bias, donors of different ages were spread randomly across the sequencing lanes. Using the same blood draw, the study looked at two additional independent replicas of 1 million unique cDNA reads for two donors, one aged 18 to 29 and the other aged 80 or older. Paper-wide results and their limitations: Since profiling was done on bulk unsorted PBMCs, naive and antigen-experienced compartments could not be conclusively compared. Observed TCR beta diversity per million T cells fell roughly linearly with age, and a significant reduction was already apparent by age around 44. Compared with the aged group, more naive CD4+ T cells, fewer expanded clones and increased TCR diversity were shown by the long-lived group, suggesting age selection. Estimates of total diversity based on one million sequenced T cells were considered lower bounds and underestimates. Observed TCR beta diversity correlated strongly with the percentage of naive T cells measured by flow cytometry. Donor CMV infection status was unknown, potentially confounding age-related changes in expanded clonotypes.

The donors were around 39 Caucasian individuals from Russia, aged roughly 6 to 95 years, who were systemically healthy. Ten milliliters of peripheral blood were drawn from each donor into EDTA-treated Vacutainer tubes. Ficoll-Paque density-gradient centrifugation was used to isolate PBMCs, with at least 7 million per sample. Trizol reagent was used to extract total RNA from PBMCs, with at least 5.5 micrograms per sample. For every donor, an aliquot of PBMCs went through flow cytometry to measure the percentages of naive CD45RAhigh/CD27high T cells. Recombination linked TRBV7-9 to TRBJ2-3, with the identity of the D gene unclear. The sample was blood. The receptor's source is a man younger than 35 in good health. This receptor carries the CDR3 CASSSGWADTQYF. DNA sequence: TGTGCCAGCAGCTCCGGTTGGGCAGATACGCAGTATTTT.